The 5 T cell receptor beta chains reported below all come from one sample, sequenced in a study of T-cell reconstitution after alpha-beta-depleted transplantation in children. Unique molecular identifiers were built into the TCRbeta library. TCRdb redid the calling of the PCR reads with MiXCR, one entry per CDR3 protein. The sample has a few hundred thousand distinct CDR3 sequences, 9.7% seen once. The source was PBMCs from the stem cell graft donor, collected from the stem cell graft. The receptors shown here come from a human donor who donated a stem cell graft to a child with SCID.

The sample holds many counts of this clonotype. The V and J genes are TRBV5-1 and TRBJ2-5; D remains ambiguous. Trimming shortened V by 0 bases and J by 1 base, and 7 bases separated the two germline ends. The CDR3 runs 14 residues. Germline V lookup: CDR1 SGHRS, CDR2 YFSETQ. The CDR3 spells CASSLVGIQETQYF. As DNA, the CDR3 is TGCGCCAGCAGCTTGGTTGGTATCCAAGAGACCCAGTACTTC. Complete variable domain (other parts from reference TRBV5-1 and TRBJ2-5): KAGVTQTPRYLIKTRGQQVTLSCSPISGHRSVSWYQQTPGQGLQFLFEYFSETQRNKGNFPGRFSGRQFSNSRSEMNVSTLELGDSALYLCASSLVGIQETQYFGPGTRLLVL.

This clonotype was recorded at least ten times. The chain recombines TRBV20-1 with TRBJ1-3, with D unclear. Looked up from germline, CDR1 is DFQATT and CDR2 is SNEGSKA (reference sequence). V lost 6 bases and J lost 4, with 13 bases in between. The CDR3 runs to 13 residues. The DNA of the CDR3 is TGCAGTGCGAGGCCAGTGGGCGGAAACACCATATATTTT. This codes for CSARPVGGNTIYF.

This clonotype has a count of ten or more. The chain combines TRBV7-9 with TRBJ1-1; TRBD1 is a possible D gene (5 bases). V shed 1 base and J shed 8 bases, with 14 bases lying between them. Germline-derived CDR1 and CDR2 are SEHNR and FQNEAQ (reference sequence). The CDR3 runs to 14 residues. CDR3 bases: TGTGCCAGCAGCTTAGGACAGCCATCCGGGGAAGCTTTCTTT. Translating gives CASSLGQPSGEAFF.

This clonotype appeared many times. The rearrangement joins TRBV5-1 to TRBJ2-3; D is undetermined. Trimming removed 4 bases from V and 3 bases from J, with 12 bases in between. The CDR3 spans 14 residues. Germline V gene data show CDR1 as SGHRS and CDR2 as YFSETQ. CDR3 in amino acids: CASSPVAVTDTQYF. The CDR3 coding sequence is TGCGCCAGCAGCCCGGTGGCGGTAACAGATACGCAGTATTTT.

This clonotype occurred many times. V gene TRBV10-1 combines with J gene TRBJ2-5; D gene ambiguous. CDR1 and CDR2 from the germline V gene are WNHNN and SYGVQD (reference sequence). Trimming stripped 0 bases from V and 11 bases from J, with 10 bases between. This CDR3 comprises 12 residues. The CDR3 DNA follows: TGCGCCAGCAGTGAGTCGGTTGGGATACAGTACTTC. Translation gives CASSESVGIQYF.